The source of this TCR beta chain is a study of blood T cell repertoires in COVID-19. Study in general: Sources were T cells, B-cell-depleted T cells, or PBMCs; the material itself was cDNA or gDNA.

The CDR3 sequence is 18 residues long. CDR1 is SGHVS, CDR2 FQNEAQ, per germline. The ends lost 0 bases at V and 6 bases at J; junction bases unmatched: 16. This study enrolled people aged about 18 to 100 from around 26 US geographic areas. Cohorts were based on clinical histories the participants reported. Methods used by the authors: For nucleated cells, counts were estimated from reference gene primer amplification. Profiling relied on immunoSEQ multiplex PCR, and the TCRdb table lists in-frame clones only, not all of them. The DNA was the basis for D and trimming; V, J and clone size are from that table. The sample lists about 400,000 clones; about 90% were seen once.

This TCR was sampled from a young woman who had recovered from COVID-19. The specimen sequenced was PBMCs or T cells enriched from blood (not recorded which). The gene calls are TRBV7-8 and TRBJ1-1; TRBD1 matches 7 bases. CDR3 protein: CASSLAFRTGTLSAEAFF. The CDR3 DNA reads TGTGCCAGCAGCTTAGCGTTTCGGACAGGAACCCTCTCCGCTGAAGCTTTCTTT.